The 4 T cell receptor beta chains listed next were all sequenced from one sample in a study of CD8 T cells in Susac syndrome. RNA amounts of 0.5 to 1 ug underwent reverse transcription with random hexamers. MiXCR was run by TCRdb on the immunoSEQ multiplex PCR reads, yielding one entry per CDR3 protein. This table has approximately 150,000 distinct CDR3 sequences, 94% appearing once. Source material: CD4+ T cells from PBMCs. Receptors originate from a human donor with multiple sclerosis.

V usage is TRBV30 and J usage is TRBJ1-2; D possibly corresponds to TRBD1 (5 bases). Trimming took 1 base from V and 6 from J, leaving 9 bases between them. The CDR3 extends over 12 amino acids. CDR1 is GTSNPN and CDR2 is SVGIG in the germline V gene (reference sequence). CDR3 sequence: CAWSGRGDGYTF. The CDR3 region has the DNA TGTGCCTGGAGTGGAAGGGGAGATGGCTACACCTTC.

The rearrangement links TRBV5-4 to TRBJ1-4, with 9 bases fitting TRBD1. V was clipped by 0 bases and J by 8 bases; unmatched bases: 8. Germline values: CDR1 SGHNT, CDR2 YYREEE (reference sequence). The CDR3 runs to 16 residues. CDR3 region: CASSLGGGTGLEKLFF. The DNA of the CDR3 is TGTGCCAGCAGCTTGGGAGGGGGGACAGGGCTCGAAAAACTGTTTTTT.

This sequence joins TRBV20-1 and TRBJ2-3, with a weak D call TRBD2 (6 bases). CDR1 and CDR2 from the germline V gene are DFQATT and SNEGSKA (reference sequence). The CDR3 runs 15 residues. V lost 3 bases, J lost 0 bases, and 13 bases lay in between. The DNA for the CDR3 is TGCAGTGCTAGCGGCGGCGGGGCCAGCACAGATACGCAGTATTTT. This encodes CSASGGGASTDTQYF.

The rearrangement joins TRBV27 to TRBJ2-3; D possibly corresponds to TRBD1 (5 bases). CDR1 MNHEY and CDR2 SMNVEV come from the germline V gene (reference sequence). V was cut by 0 bases and J by 6 bases, with 7 bases left in between. This CDR3 is built from 13 residues. CDR3 DNA: TGTGCCAGCAGTTTATCCAGGGTGGATACGCAGTATTTT. It is translated as CASSLSRVDTQYF.